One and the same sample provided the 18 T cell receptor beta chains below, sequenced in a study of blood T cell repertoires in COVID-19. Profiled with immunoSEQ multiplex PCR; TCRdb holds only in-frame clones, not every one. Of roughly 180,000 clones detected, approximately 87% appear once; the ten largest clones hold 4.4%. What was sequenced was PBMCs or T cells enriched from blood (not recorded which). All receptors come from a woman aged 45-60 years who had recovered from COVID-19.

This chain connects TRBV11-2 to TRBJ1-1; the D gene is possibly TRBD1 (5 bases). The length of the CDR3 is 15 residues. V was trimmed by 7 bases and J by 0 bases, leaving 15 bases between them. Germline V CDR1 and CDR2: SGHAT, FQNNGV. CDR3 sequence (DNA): TGTGCCAGCACCTCGGGTGGGGGGATGAACACTGAAGCTTTCTTT. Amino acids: CASTSGGGMNTEAFF.

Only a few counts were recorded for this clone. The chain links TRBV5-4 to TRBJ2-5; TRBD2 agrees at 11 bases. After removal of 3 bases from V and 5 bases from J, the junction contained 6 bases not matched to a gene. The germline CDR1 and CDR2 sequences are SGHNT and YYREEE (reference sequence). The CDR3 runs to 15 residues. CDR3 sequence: CASSSPLAGGETQYF. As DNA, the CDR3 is TGTGCCAGCAGCTCACCGCTAGCGGGAGGCGAGACCCAGTACTTC.

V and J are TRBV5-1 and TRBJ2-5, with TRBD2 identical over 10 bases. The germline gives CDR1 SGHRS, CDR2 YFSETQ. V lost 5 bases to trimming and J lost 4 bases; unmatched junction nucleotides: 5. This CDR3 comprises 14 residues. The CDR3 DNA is TGCGCCAGCAGGACTAGCGGGTTGGGAGAGACCCAGTACTTC. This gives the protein CASRTSGLGETQYF.

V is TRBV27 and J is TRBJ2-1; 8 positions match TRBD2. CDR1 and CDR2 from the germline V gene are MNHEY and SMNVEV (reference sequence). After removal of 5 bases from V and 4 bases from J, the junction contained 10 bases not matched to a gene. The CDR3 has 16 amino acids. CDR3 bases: TGTGCCAGCAGTCCCGAGGGAATAGCGGGGTACAATGAGCAGTTCTTC. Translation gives CASSPEGIAGYNEQFF.

CDR3 bases: TGCGCCAGCAGCATCGGGACAGGGAGGACCAACGTCCTGACTTTC. Translated, it gives CASSIGTGRTNVLTF. The V call is TRBV5-1, the J call TRBJ2-6, with 9 bases that match TRBD1. The CDR3 spans 15 residues. Germline lookup yields CDR1 SGHRS and CDR2 YFSETQ. V trimming: 4 bases; J trimming: 8 bases; junction bases outside the gene matches: 7.

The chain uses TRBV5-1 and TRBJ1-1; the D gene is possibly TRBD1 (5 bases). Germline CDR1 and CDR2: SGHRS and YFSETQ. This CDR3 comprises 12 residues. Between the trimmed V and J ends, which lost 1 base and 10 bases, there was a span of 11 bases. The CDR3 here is CASSLYSGRAFF. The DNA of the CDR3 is TGCGCCAGCAGCTTGTATTCAGGGCGAGCTTTCTTT. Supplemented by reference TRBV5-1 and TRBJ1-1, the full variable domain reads KAGVTQTPRYLIKTRGQQVTLSCSPISGHRSVSWYQQTPGQGLQFLFEYFSETQRNKGNFPGRFSGRQFSNSRSEMNVSTLELGDSALYLCASSLYSGRAFFGQGTRLTVV.

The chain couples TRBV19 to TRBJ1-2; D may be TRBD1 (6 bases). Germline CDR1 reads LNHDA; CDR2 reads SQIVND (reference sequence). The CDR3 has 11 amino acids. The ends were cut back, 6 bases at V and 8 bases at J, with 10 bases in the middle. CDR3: CASRGAGGYTF. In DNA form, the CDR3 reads TGTGCCAGTAGGGGGGCGGGCGGCTACACCTTC.

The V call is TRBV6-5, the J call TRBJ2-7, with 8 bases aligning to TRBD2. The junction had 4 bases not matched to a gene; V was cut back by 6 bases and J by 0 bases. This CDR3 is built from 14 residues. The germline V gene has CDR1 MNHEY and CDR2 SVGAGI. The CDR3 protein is CASRLADSSYEQYV. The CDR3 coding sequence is TGTGCCAGCAGACTAGCGGACTCCTCCTACGAGCAGTACGTC.

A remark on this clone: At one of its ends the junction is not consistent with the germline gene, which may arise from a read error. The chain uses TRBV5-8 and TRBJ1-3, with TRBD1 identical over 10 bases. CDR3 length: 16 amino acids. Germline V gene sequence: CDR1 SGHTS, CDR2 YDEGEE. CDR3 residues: CASSLGQGAAGNTIYF. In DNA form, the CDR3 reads TGTGCCAGCAGCTTGGGACAGGGGGCTGCTGGGAACACCATATATTTT.

For the CDR3, the DNA is TGTGCCAGCAGTTTGGGCGGGGGCACTGAAGCTTTCTTT. Protein product: CASSLGGGTEAFF. V and J are TRBV12-3 or TRBV12-4 and TRBJ1-1; maybe TRBD1 (5 bases). The CDR3 runs to 13 residues. V was shortened by 3 bases and J by 4 bases, with 9 bases between the two germline ends.

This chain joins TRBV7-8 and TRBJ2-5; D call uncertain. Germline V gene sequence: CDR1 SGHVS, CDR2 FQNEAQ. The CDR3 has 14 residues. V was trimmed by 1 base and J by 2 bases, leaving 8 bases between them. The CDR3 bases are TGTGCCAGCAGCTTAGAGTACGGGCAAGAGACCCAGTACTTC. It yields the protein CASSLEYGQETQYF. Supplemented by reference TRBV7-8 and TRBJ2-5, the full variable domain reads GAGVSQSPRYKVAKRGQDVALRCDPISGHVSLFWYQQALGQGPEFLTYFQNEAQLDKSGLPSDRFFAERPEGSVSTLKIQRTQQEDSAVYLCASSLEYGQETQYFGPGTRLLVL.

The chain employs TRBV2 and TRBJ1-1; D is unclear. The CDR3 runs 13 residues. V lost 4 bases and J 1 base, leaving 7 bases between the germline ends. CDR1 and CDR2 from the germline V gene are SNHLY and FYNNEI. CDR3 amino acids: CASSVKQNTEAFF. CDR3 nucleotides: TGTGCCAGCAGTGTAAAACAGAACACTGAAGCTTTCTTT.

This CDR3 reads CASSHRDRVYNEQFF. The CDR3 DNA follows: TGTGCCAGCAGCCACCGGGACAGGGTATACAATGAGCAGTTCTTC. The chain uses TRBV14 and TRBJ2-1; 9 bases line up with TRBD1. The V segment lost 3 bases and the J segment 4 bases; nucleotides outside the gene matches: 4. The CDR3 sequence is 15 residues long. The V gene's germline CDR1 is SGHDN and CDR2 FVKESK.

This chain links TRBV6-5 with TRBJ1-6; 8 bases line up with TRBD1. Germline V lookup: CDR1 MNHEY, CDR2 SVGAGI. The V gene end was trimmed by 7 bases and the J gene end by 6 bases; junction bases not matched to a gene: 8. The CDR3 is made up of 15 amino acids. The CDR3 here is CASIGQGTGNSPLHF. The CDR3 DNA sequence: TGTGCCAGCATTGGACAGGGCACGGGTAATTCACCCCTCCACTTT.

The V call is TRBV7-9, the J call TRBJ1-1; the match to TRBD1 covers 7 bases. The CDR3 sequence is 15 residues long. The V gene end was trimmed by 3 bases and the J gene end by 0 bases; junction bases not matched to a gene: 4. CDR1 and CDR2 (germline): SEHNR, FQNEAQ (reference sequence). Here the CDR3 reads CASSFGTAMNTEAFF. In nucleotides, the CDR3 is TGTGCCAGCAGCTTCGGGACAGCAATGAACACTGAAGCTTTCTTT.

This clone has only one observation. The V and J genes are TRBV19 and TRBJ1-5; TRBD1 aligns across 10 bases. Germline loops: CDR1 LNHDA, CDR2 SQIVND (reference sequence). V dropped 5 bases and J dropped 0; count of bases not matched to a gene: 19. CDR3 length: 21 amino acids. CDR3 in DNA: TGTGCCAGTAGTCTCGCTGGGGACAGGGGCGTCGGGAGGTATAGCAATCAGCCCCAGCATTTT. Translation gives CASSLAGDRGVGRYSNQPQHF.

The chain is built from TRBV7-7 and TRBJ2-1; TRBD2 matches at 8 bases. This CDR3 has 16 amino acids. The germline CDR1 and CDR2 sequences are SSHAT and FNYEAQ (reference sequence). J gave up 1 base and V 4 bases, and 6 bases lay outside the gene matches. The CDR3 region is CASSYASGSSYNEQFF. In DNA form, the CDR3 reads TGTGCCAGCAGCTACGCTAGCGGGTCTTCCTACAATGAGCAGTTCTTC.

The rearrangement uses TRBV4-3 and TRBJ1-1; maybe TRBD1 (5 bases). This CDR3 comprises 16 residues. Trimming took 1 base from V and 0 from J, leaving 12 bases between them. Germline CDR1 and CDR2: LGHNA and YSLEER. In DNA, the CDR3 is TGCGCCAGCAGCCAAGGGGTAGGGGTTCTGAACACTGAAGCTTTCTTT. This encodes CASSQGVGVLNTEAFF.